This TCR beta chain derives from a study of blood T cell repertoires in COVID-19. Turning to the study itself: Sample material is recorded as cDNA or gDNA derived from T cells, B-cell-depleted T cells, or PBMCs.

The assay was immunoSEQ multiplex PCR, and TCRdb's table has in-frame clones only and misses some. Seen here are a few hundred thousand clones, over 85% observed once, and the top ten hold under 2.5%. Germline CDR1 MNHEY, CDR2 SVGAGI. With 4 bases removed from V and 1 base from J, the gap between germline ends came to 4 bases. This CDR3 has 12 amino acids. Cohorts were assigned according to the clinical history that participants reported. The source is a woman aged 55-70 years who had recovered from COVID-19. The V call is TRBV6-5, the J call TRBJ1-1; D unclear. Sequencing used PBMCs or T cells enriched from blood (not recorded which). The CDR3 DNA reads TGTGCCAGCAGTTCCCAGAACACTGAAGCTTTCTTT. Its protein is CASSSQNTEAFF.